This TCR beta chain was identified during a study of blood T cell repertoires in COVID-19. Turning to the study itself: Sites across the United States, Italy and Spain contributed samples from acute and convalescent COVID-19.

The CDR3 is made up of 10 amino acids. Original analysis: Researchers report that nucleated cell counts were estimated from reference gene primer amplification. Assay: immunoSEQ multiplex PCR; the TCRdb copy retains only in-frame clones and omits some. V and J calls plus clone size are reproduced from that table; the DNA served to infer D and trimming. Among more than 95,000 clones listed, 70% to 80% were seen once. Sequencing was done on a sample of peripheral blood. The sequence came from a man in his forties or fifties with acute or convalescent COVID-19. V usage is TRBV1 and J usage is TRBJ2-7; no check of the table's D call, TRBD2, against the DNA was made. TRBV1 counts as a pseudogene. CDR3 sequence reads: CTAGGIEQYF. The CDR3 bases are TGCACCGCGGGCGGGATCGAGCAGTACTTC.